This is a list of T cell receptor beta chains from one sample in a study of human T cells and chemical hapten exposure. TCRdb ran MiXCR on the RACE reads and lists one entry per CDR3 protein. The data hold approximately 50,000 distinct CDR3 sequences, with about 11% observed a single time. Sequenced here: whole blood, sampled in connection with sensitization to the hapten diphenylcyclopropenone (DPC). The origin of the receptors is a middle-aged woman with alopecia areata. Some clones in this sample may be carry-over from other donors' samples. Each CDR3 is given with its conserved first and last residue. The D gene is left open where the match is weak. The size field is filled for only some rows; it gives once, few, many or a size class.

-,TRBJ2-5,TRBD2,TRBV20-1,TGCAGTGCTAGCCTAAGCGGGAGGGGAGGGACCCAGTACTTC,CSASLSGRGGTQYF
many,TRBJ2-2,-,TRBV6-5,TGTGCCAGCTCCGGGGGGCTAGCGGCGAACACCGGGGAGCTGTTTTTT,CASSGGLAANTGELFF
-,TRBJ2-4,-,TRBV28,TGTGCCAGCAGTCCCACCGGGACACGCGGGAATGGCATTCAGTACTTC,CASSPTGTRGNGIQYF
many,TRBJ1-5,-,TRBV19,TGTGCCAGTAGTCCCGGGAGGCAGGGCAATCAGCCCCAGCATTTT,CASSPGRQGNQPQHF
-,TRBJ2-3,-,TRBV5-4,TGTGCCAGCAGCGCGTCCTACACAGATACGCAGTATTTT,CASSASYTDTQYF
few,TRBJ2-7,-,TRBV15,TGTGCCACCAGCAGGGATTTTGTGGACGAGCAGTACTTC,CATSRDFVDEQYF
-,TRBJ2-7,-,TRBV7-2,TGTGCCAGCAGCTTTCAGTCAGAAGTAACCTACGAGCAGTACTTC,CASSFQSEVTYEQYF
many,TRBJ2-7,-,TRBV7-8,TGTGCCAGCAGCAAGACACCTGAGGGCTACTACGAGCAGTACTTC,CASSKTPEGYYEQYF
medium-sized,TRBJ2-7,-,TRBV6-2/TRBV6-3,TGTGCCAGCAGTTACTCGAGTAAAGATAAGGGCGCTTCGTGGGAGCAGTACTTC,CASSYSSKDKGASWEQYF
once,TRBJ2-7,-,TRBV20-1,TGCAGTGCTACCAAACAGATACGAAGTCGGTACTACGAGCAGTACTTC,CSATKQIRSRYYEQYF
many,TRBJ2-7,-,TRBV6-5,TGTGCCAGCAGTTATTCCTCACAGGGTGGTTTTTACGAGCAGTACTTC,CASSYSSQGGFYEQYF
few,TRBJ2-2,TRBD2,TRBV19,TGTGCCAGTAGTAGGGGACTAGCGACCACCGGGGAGCTGTTTTTT,CASSRGLATTGELFF
many,TRBJ1-2,-,TRBV7-8,TGTGCCAGCAGCTCCCACAGATGGGGGGGGCCCAATGGCTACACCTTC,CASSSHRWGGPNGYTF
many,TRBJ1-6,-,TRBV2,TGTGCCAGCACTCTCCTGCGGACGACTAATAATTCACCCCTCCACTTT,CASTLLRTTNNSPLHF
-,TRBJ2-2,TRBD2,TRBV24-1,TGTGCCACCAGTGACCCGACTAGCGGGAGTACCGGGGAGCTGTTTTTT,CATSDPTSGSTGELFF
many,TRBJ2-1,-,TRBV13,TGTGCCAGCAGCCCGGGACTTACCAATGAGCAGTTCTTC,CASSPGLTNEQFF
many,TRBJ2-7,-,TRBV7-9,TGTGCCAGCAGCCCACCCAGCGGACCGACCTACGAGCAGTACTTC,CASSPPSGPTYEQYF
many,TRBJ1-1,-,TRBV6-5,TGTGCCAGCAGAGCCGGGACAATGAACACTGAAGCTTTCTTT,CASRAGTMNTEAFF
many,TRBJ2-1,TRBD2,TRBV7-8,TGTGCCAGCGGACTAGCGGGCTACAATGAGCAGTTCTTC,CASGLAGYNEQFF